This T cell receptor (beta chain) is drawn from a study of blood T cell repertoires in COVID-19. Turning to the study itself: Spain, Italy and the United States supplied samples that represented acute and convalescent COVID-19. In each case, the material was cDNA or gDNA derived from T cells, B-cell-depleted T cells, or PBMCs.

The data were produced by immunoSEQ multiplex PCR, yet TCRdb's version contains in-frame clones alone and is incomplete. Among about 290,000 clones listed, over 80% were seen once. The CDR3 covers 13 residues. Trimming pared 6 bases from V and 1 base from J, leaving 12 bases between. Germline CDR1 and CDR2: SQVTM and ANQGSEA. This chain connects TRBV29-1 to TRBJ1-1; D may be TRBD1 (5 bases). Sequenced sample: peripheral blood. The clonotype was recovered from a woman between 45 and 65 years old with active or convalescent COVID-19. DNA for the CDR3: TGCAGCGTCGAGAAACAGGCGAACACTGAAGCTTTCTTT. Its translation is CSVEKQANTEAFF.